The 30 T cell receptor beta chains below come from one sample, sequenced in a study of cytotoxic CD8 clonotypes in ibrutinib-treated CLL. Repertoires were generated with immunoSEQ multiplex PCR, while TCRdb's copy carries only in-frame clones and drops some. The repertoire consists of around 76,000 clones, with 75% to 90% occurring once and the leading ten covering 38%. Material: PBMCs, obtained after 24 months of ibrutinib treatment. These TCRs come from a human donor with chronic lymphocytic leukemia.

The chain uses TRBV5-6 and TRBJ1-4; D is perhaps TRBD1 (5 bases). The germline V gene has CDR1 SGHDT and CDR2 YYEEEE. CDR3 length: 15 amino acids. Trimming removed 1 base from V and 6 bases from J, with 13 bases in between. The CDR3 region has the DNA TGTGCCAGCAGCTTGTCAGGGCGGGGATATGAAAAACTGTTTTTT. Its protein is CASSLSGRGYEKLFF.

The chain carries TRBV7-2 and TRBJ2-7; TRBD1 agrees at 7 bases. This CDR3 comprises 14 residues. V trimming: 3 bases; J trimming: 7 bases; junction bases outside the gene matches: 9. Per germline, CDR1 SGHTA and CDR2 FQGNSA. For the CDR3, the DNA is TGTGCCAGCAGCTTGCCACAGGGGTCTGGGGAGCAGTACTTC. Amino acid sequence: CASSLPQGSGEQYF.

The rearrangement joins TRBV10-3 to TRBJ2-3; 11 nucleotides line up with TRBD2. The CDR3 covers 17 residues. V lost 10 bases, J lost 4 bases, and 16 bases stayed unmatched. Germline V lookup: CDR1 ENHRY, CDR2 SYGVKD. CDR3 DNA: TGTGCCACGAAGGGAACTAGCGGGAGAGGAAGGCCAGATACGCAGTATTTT. This encodes CATKGTSGRGRPDTQYF.

This chain connects TRBV28 to TRBJ2-1; 11 positions match TRBD2. The V segment lost 3 bases and the J segment 4 bases; nucleotides outside the gene matches: 5. This CDR3 region has 16 residues. Germline V lookup: CDR1 MDHEN, CDR2 SYDVKM. The CDR3 reads CASSLPGLAEYNEQFF. For the CDR3, the DNA is TGTGCCAGCAGTTTGCCGGGACTAGCGGAATACAATGAGCAGTTCTTC.

This clone was picked up a small number of times. The chain is built from TRBV13 and TRBJ2-7; D possibly corresponds to TRBD1 (5 bases). The length of the CDR3 is 13 residues. Germline V gene sequence: CDR1 PRHDT, CDR2 FYEKMQ (reference sequence). V was pared by 5 bases and J by 6 bases, with 14 bases between. The CDR3, as DNA: TGTGCCAGCAGCCTCACCAGGGCAGGCGAGCAGTACTTC. It translates to CASSLTRAGEQYF.

V and J are TRBV6-1 and TRBJ2-5; D call uncertain. Germline V gene sequence: CDR1 MNHNS, CDR2 SASEGT. The CDR3 length is 12 residues. V lost 6 bases and J lost 1, with 6 bases in between. CDR3 residues: CASRGIQETQYF. DNA for the CDR3: TGTGCCAGCAGGGGCATCCAAGAGACCCAGTACTTC.

This chain joins TRBV11-2 and TRBJ2-3; 11 bases map to TRBD2. The CDR3 covers 15 residues. Germline V gene lookup returns CDR1 SGHAT and CDR2 FQNNGV. The V segment lost 1 base and the J segment 5 bases; nucleotides outside the gene matches: 2. CDR3 amino acids: CASSLVAGGGDTQYF. The DNA of the CDR3 is TGTGCCAGCAGCTTAGTAGCGGGAGGGGGAGATACGCAGTATTTT.

The chain uses TRBV7-9 and TRBJ2-1; 10 bases are a match to TRBD2. The CDR3 has 15 amino acids. The germline V gene encodes CDR1 SEHNR and CDR2 FQNEAQ (reference sequence). Trimming removed 1 base from V and 10 bases from J; junction bases left unmatched: 7. CDR3 in amino acids: CASSLEPGLAREQFF. The CDR3 nucleotides read TGTGCCAGCAGCTTAGAGCCGGGACTAGCGCGCGAGCAGTTCTTC.

The chain links TRBV7-9 to TRBJ1-1, with TRBD1 matching 11 bases. The CDR3 runs 14 residues. Germline V lookup: CDR1 SEHNR, CDR2 FQNEAQ (reference sequence). Trimming removed 5 bases from V and 3 bases from J; junction bases left unmatched: 2. Written as DNA, the CDR3 is TGTGCCAGCAGCCGGACAGGGGGCGACACTGAAGCTTTCTTT. Translation: CASSRTGGDTEAFF.

The V and J genes are TRBV6-5 and TRBJ1-5; D possibly corresponds to TRBD1 (6 bases). This CDR3 has 13 residues. Trimming took 5 bases from V and 4 from J, leaving 9 bases between them. Per the germline V gene, CDR1 is MNHEY and CDR2 is SVGAGI. The CDR3 DNA is TGTGCCAGCAGTGCAGGGGTAAATCAGCCCCAGCATTTT. Protein sequence: CASSAGVNQPQHF.

V usage is TRBV2 and J usage is TRBJ2-1, with TRBD1 matching over 9 bases. This CDR3 contains 12 residues. The V and J ends lost 9 bases and 4 bases, in that order; junction bases with no gene match: 1. Germline CDR1 and CDR2: SNHLY and FYNNEI. As DNA, the CDR3 is TGTGCCAGAGACAGGGGGTACAATGAGCAGTTCTTC. Translating it yields CARDRGYNEQFF.

This clone has only one observation. CDR3 in DNA: TGTGCCAGCAGCGTAGGGCTCGGTGGGGGGCGAGGAGAGACCCAGTACTTC. Encoded protein: CASSVGLGGGRGETQYF. This chain connects TRBV9 to TRBJ2-5; either TRBD1 or TRBD2 may fit D (6 bases each). This CDR3 spans 17 amino acids. V was shortened by 0 bases and J by 4 bases, with 19 bases between the two germline ends. The germline gives CDR1 SGDLS, CDR2 YYNGEE.

V gene TRBV19 combines with J gene TRBJ1-2; D ambiguous. V lost 5 bases to trimming and J lost 2 bases, with 12 bases between them. This CDR3 has 14 residues. Germline values: CDR1 LNHDA, CDR2 SQIVND (reference sequence). The CDR3 reads CASSAYNGNYGYTF. The DNA of the CDR3 is TGTGCCAGTAGTGCCTACAACGGGAACTATGGCTACACCTTC.

This chain joins TRBV6-5 and TRBJ2-3; 10 bases fit TRBD1. Looked up from germline, CDR1 is MNHEY and CDR2 is SVGAGI. The CDR3 extends over 12 amino acids. Trimming took 5 bases from V and 13 from J; bases not matched to a gene: 6. This chain's CDR3 is CASSPGTGVEYF. The CDR3 DNA sequence: TGTGCCAGCAGTCCTGGGACAGGGGTAGAGTATTTT.

This chain uses TRBV9 with TRBJ2-1, with 13 bases lining up with TRBD2. Germline CDR1 and CDR2: SGDLS and YYNGEE. This CDR3 is built from 22 residues. V shed 0 bases and J 0 bases; nucleotides not matched to a gene: 15. CDR3 loop: CASSVAFKLAGGLTSSYNEQFF. The CDR3 DNA reads TGTGCCAGCAGCGTAGCTTTTAAACTAGCGGGAGGGCTAACTAGCTCCTACAATGAGCAGTTCTTC.

The rearrangement links TRBV28 to TRBJ2-1; D ambiguous. Germline loops: CDR1 MDHEN, CDR2 SYDVKM. Trimming shortened V by 6 bases and J by 3 bases, and 18 bases separated the two germline ends. This CDR3 is 16 amino acids long. CDR3 loop: CASRGFGASYYNEQFF. CDR3 bases: TGTGCCAGCAGGGGATTTGGAGCGTCGTACTACAATGAGCAGTTCTTC.

This chain links TRBV2 with TRBJ2-7, with 8 bases that match TRBD1. With 6 bases clipped from V and 3 bases from J, the junction kept 10 bases outside the gene matches. Per the germline V gene, CDR1 is SNHLY and CDR2 is FYNNEI. This CDR3 is 15 amino acids long. The DNA of the CDR3 is TGTGCCAGCAGCCTCTTAGGGACAGGTATCTACGAGCAGTACTTC. Its translation: CASSLLGTGIYEQYF.

J is TRBJ1-5 and V is TRBV19, with D maybe TRBD1 (5 bases). CDR1 and CDR2 from the germline V gene are LNHDA and SQIVND (reference sequence). Deletions cut 5 bases from V and 4 bases from J, with 12 bases between. This CDR3 spans 14 amino acids. CDR3: CASSYPKGNQPQHF. The CDR3 DNA is TGTGCCAGTAGTTACCCGAAGGGGAATCAGCCCCAGCATTTT.

This clone was observed at least ten times. V usage is TRBV4-3 and J usage is TRBJ1-2; no clear D gene. Germline CDR1 is LGHNA and CDR2 is YSLEER. V was trimmed by 0 bases and J by 6 bases, leaving 17 bases between them. The CDR3 has 16 residues. The CDR3 DNA reads as TGCGCCAGCAGCCAAGACCGGACGGCCCGCCCTCATGGCTACACCTTC. It specifies CASSQDRTARPHGYTF.

The chain links TRBV15 to TRBJ2-7; TRBD1 matches at 7 bases. The CDR3 is made up of 16 amino acids. The germline CDR1 and CDR2 sequences are LNHNV and YYDKDF (reference sequence). Germline trimming cut 0 bases from V and 2 bases from J; bases unmatched to any gene: 7. CDR3 amino acids: CATSRDRAGQAYEQYF. The CDR3 DNA reads as TGTGCCACCAGCAGAGATCGGGCAGGACAGGCCTACGAGCAGTACTTC.

The V call is TRBV5-6, the J call TRBJ1-2; TRBD1 matches 12 bases. Germline V gene sequence: CDR1 SGHDT, CDR2 YYEEEE. V lost 2 bases, J lost 4 bases, and 9 bases stayed unmatched. The CDR3 is 17 residues long. CDR3 coding DNA: TGTGCCAGCAGCTTTAAGGGGACAGGGGGCGCCGGCTATGGCTACACCTTC. This gives the protein CASSFKGTGGAGYGYTF.

The chain combines TRBV7-3 with TRBJ2-1; the match to TRBD2 covers 8 bases. The CDR3 has 13 amino acids. The V gene's germline CDR1 is SGHTA and CDR2 FQGTGA. V shed 6 bases, J shed 6 bases, and the junction held 4 bases outside the gene matches. The CDR3 region has the DNA TGTGCCAGCAGGTCCGGGACTAGCAATGAGCAGTTCTTC. As protein: CASRSGTSNEQFF.

The chain links TRBV4-1 to TRBJ2-3, with TRBD1 as a possible D gene (5 bases). This CDR3 region has 17 residues. The germline gives CDR1 MGHRA, CDR2 YSYEKL. Trimming removed 0 bases at V and 2 bases at J, with 15 bases between. Written as DNA, the CDR3 is TGCGCCAGCAGCCAAGATCGTCCTGGTGGGGCCACAGATACGCAGTATTTT. Residues: CASSQDRPGGATDTQYF.

The chain couples TRBV10-3 to TRBJ2-3, with 8 bases fitting TRBD2. In germline, CDR1 is ENHRY, CDR2 SYGVKD. CDR3 length: 18 residues. V shed 0 bases and J 4 bases; nucleotides not matched to a gene: 12. This CDR3 is CAISESQVAGIRADTQYF. The DNA for the CDR3 is TGTGCCATCAGTGAGTCCCAAGTAGCGGGAATCAGGGCAGATACGCAGTATTTT.

The J gene is TRBJ2-1, the V gene TRBV11-2, with 11 bases aligning to TRBD2. The CDR3 sequence is 16 residues long. Germline-derived CDR1 and CDR2 are SGHAT and FQNNGV. Trimming removed 6 bases from V and 5 bases from J; junction bases left unmatched: 9. CDR3 DNA sequence: TGTGCCAGCAGGATACAACTAGCGGGAGAAAACAATGAGCAGTTCTTC. It translates to CASRIQLAGENNEQFF.

J is TRBJ2-7 and V is TRBV5-4; D gene ambiguous. Trimming shortened V by 0 bases and J by 6 bases, and 13 bases separated the two germline ends. CDR3 length equals 14 residues. Per germline, CDR1 SGHNT and CDR2 YYREEE (reference sequence). CDR3 DNA sequence: TGTGCCAGCAGCTTGGCTGGGTTTAGTGCCGAGCAGTACTTC. Its protein is CASSLAGFSAEQYF.

The CDR3 reads CASSLVAYEQYF. CDR3 DNA: TGTGCCAGCAGCTTAGTCGCCTACGAGCAGTACTTC. The chain has TRBV7-9 and TRBJ2-7; D gene unclear. This CDR3 spans 12 amino acids. Germline V CDR1 and CDR2: SEHNR, FQNEAQ (reference sequence). The V end was cut by 1 base, the J end by 2 bases, with 3 bases between.

The chain combines TRBV7-6 with TRBJ2-1, with 7 bases lining up with TRBD2. The V and J ends lost 4 bases and 7 bases, in that order; junction bases with no gene match: 7. The germline CDR1 and CDR2 sequences are SGHVS and FNYEAQ. This CDR3 region has 14 residues. The CDR3: CASSSGTIGNEQFF. As DNA, the CDR3 is TGTGCCAGCAGCTCCGGGACTATCGGGAATGAGCAGTTCTTC.

This clone was seen once. The chain has TRBV10-2 and TRBJ2-5, with D possibly TRBD1 on 6 matching bases. The CDR3 contains 14 residues. CDR1 is WSHSY, CDR2 SAAADI, per germline. The V gene lost 0 bases and the J gene lost 4 bases, with 9 bases spanning the gap. In nucleotides, the CDR3 is TGCGCCAGCAGTGAGTCGGTCAGGGGAGAGACCCAGTACTTC. It yields the protein CASSESVRGETQYF.

The rearrangement links TRBV11-2 to TRBJ2-7, with 14 bases aligning to TRBD2. CDR3 length: 18 residues. J gave up 10 bases and V 2 bases, and 16 bases lay outside the gene matches. CDR1 SGHAT and CDR2 FQNNGV come from the germline V gene. The CDR3 DNA follows: TGTGCCAGCAGCTTATCCCCAGGGTTGGGACTAGCGGGAGAGTCTCAGTACTTC. Its translation is CASSLSPGLGLAGESQYF.